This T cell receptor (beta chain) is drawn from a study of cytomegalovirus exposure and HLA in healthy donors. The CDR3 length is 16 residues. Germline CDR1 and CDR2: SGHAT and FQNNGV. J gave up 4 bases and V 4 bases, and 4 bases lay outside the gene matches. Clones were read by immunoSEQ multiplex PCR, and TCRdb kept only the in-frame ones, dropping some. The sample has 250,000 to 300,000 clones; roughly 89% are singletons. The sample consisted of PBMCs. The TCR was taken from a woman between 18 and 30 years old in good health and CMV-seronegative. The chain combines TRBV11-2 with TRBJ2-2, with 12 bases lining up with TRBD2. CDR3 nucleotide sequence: TGTGCCAGCAGCTCTAGCGGGGGGGCGGTCACCGGGGAGCTGTTTTTT. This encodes CASSSSGGAVTGELFF.